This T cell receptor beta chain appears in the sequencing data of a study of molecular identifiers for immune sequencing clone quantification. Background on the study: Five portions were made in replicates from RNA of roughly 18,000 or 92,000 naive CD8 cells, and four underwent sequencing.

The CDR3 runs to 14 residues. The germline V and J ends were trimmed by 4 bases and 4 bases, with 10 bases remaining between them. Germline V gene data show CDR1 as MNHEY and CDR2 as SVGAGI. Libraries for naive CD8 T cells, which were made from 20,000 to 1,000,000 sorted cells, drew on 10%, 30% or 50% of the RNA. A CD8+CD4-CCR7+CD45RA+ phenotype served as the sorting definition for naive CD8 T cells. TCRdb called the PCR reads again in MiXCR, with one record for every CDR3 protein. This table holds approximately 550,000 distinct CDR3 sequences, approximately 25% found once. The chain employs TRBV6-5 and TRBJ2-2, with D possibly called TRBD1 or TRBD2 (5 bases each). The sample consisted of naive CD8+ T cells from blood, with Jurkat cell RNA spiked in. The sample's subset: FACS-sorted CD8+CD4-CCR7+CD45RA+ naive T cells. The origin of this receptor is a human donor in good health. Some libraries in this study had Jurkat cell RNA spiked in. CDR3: CASSLGEITGELFF. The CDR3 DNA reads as TGTGCCAGCAGTTTGGGGGAGATCACCGGGGAGCTGTTTTTT.